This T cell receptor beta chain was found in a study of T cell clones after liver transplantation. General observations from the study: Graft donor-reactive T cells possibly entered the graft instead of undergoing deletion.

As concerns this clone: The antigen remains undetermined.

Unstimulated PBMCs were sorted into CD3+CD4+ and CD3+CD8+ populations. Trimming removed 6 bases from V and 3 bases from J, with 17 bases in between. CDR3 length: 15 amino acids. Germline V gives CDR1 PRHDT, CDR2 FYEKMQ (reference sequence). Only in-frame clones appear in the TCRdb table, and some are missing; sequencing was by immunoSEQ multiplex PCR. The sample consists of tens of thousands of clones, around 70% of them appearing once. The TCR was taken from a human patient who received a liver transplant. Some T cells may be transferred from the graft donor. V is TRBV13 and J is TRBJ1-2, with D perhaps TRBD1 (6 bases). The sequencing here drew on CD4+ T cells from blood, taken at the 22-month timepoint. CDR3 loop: CASRRNGGLDYGYTF. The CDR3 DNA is TGTGCCAGCAGGAGAAATGGGGGGCTAGACTATGGCTACACCTTC.